One TCR beta chain is described in this entry. The CDR3 has 14 amino acids. Germline CDR1 MDHEN, CDR2 SYDVKM. Losses at the gene ends were 6 bases for V and 4 bases for J; bases not matched to a gene: 7. This sample was included in a study of control samples from healthy donors and cancer patients. Profiled with immunoSEQ multiplex PCR; TCRdb holds only in-frame clones, not every one. The table shows some 410,000 clones, with roughly 90% occurring only once. Sequenced input: PBMCs. This receptor was obtained from a man aged 40-55 years with head and neck cancer. The chain links TRBV28 to TRBJ2-3; 7 nucleotides match TRBD2. The CDR3 loop reads CASSATSRPDTQYF. The CDR3 DNA reads as TGTGCCAGCAGCGCGACTAGCAGACCAGATACGCAGTATTTT.